Presented here are 8 T cell receptor beta chains from one specimen sequenced in a study of T cell clonality in common variable immunodeficiency. The data were produced by immunoSEQ multiplex PCR, yet TCRdb's version contains in-frame clones alone and is incomplete. Listed here are 39,000 or so clones without any singletons, the top ten holding less than 3%. The specimen was peripheral blood mononuclear cells. The receptors come from a person between 18 and 75 years old in good health.

This clone has ten or more counts. The sequenced fragment ends 3 residues before the CDR3 boundary, so the rest is inferred from the germline J gene. The V call is TRBV28, the J call TRBJ2-3; TRBD2 matches 13 bases. This CDR3 spans 16 amino acids. The J segment lost 4 bases and the V segment lost 4 bases, leaving 5 bases of the junction unmatched. Germline CDR1 MDHEN, CDR2 SYDVKM. The part of the CDR3 DNA that was read is TGTGCCAGCAGTTCGGGACTAGCGGGACTCGCAGATACG. It yields the protein CASSSGLAGLADT. The entire CDR3 is CASSSGLAGLADTQYF.

In its sample, this clone was seen a few times. The missing CDR3 end, 3 residues past where the read stops, is filled in from the germline J gene. This chain joins TRBV2 and TRBJ2-3; 8 nucleotides agree with TRBD2. The V and J ends lost 4 bases and 1 base, in that order; junction bases with no gene match: 4. The germline gives CDR1 SNHLY, CDR2 FYNNEI. This CDR3 has 15 residues. The DNA read from the CDR3 is TGTGCCAGCAGTGTGGGTAGCGGGGGCACAGATACG. This gives the protein CASSVGSGGTDT. The whole CDR3 protein reads CASSVGSGGTDTQYF.

This clone was counted only a few times. The read finishes 3 residues shy of the CDR3 end, and the germline J gene is used to complete it. The rearrangement uses TRBV20-1 and TRBJ2-1; D possibly corresponds to TRBD2 (7 bases). CDR1 and CDR2 (germline): DFQATT, SNEGSKA (reference sequence). V was clipped by 2 bases and J by 5 bases, with 19 bases between them. The CDR3 totals 16 residues. Partial CDR3 DNA: TGCAGTGCTAGACCAATTACGGGGGGCGCCAACAATGAG. It codes for CSARPITGGANNE. The whole CDR3 protein reads CSARPITGGANNEQFF.

This clone was found many times. Coverage ceases 3 residues before the CDR3 finishes, and the germline J gene fills in the end. Other nucleotide sequences from this sample produce the same CDR3. V is TRBV30 and J is TRBJ1-3, with a tentative D call TRBD1 (6 bases). There are 15 residues in the CDR3. Trimming removed 4 bases from V and 2 bases from J, with 15 bases in between. Germline V gene lookup returns CDR1 GTSNPN and CDR2 SVGIG (reference sequence). CDR3 DNA (partial): TGTGCCTGGACCCCCGGGGGGGCCGCTGGAAACACC. It specifies CAWTPGGAAGNT. The entire CDR3 sequence reads CAWTPGGAAGNTIYF.

There are many counts of this clone. The CDR3 sequence: CSALDSLTGSQPQHF. The covered CDR3 bases are TGCAGTGCTCTGGATTCACTGACAGGGAGTCAGCCC. The rearrangement links TRBV20-1 to TRBJ1-5, with 7 bases that match TRBD1. The CDR3 end falls 3 residues outside the read, so it is completed with the germline J gene. V shed 5 bases and J 6 bases; nucleotides not matched to a gene: 13. Germline CDR1 DFQATT, CDR2 SNEGSKA (reference sequence). The CDR3 runs 15 residues.

This clone was recorded many times. With the read ending 3 residues before the CDR3 end, the germline J gene is used to fill in that end. The genes are TRBV19 and TRBJ1-2; TRBD1 matches 7 bases. Looked up from germline, CDR1 is LNHDA and CDR2 is SQIVND (reference sequence). J was trimmed by 7 bases and V by 6 bases; bases with no gene match: 8. The CDR3 spans 13 residues. Incomplete CDR3 DNA: TGTGCCAGTAGGCAAACAGGGGAAATTGGC. This codes for CASRQTGEIG. The full CDR3 sequence reads CASRQTGEIGYTF.

As concerns this clone: The read is 3 residues too short to cover the CDR3 end, so that end is filled in from the germline J gene. The chain is built from TRBV11-2 and TRBJ2-5; TRBD1 matches at 7 bases. Trimming took 4 bases from V and 5 from J; bases not matched to a gene: 10. The CDR3 has 15 residues. CDR1 is SGHAT and CDR2 is FQNNGV in the germline V gene. CDR3 DNA (partial): TGTGCCAGCAGCTCCTGGGGCAGGGGGTGGGAGACC. Residues: CASSSWGRGWET. The whole CDR3 is CASSSWGRGWETQYF.

Note on this clone: Coverage ceases 3 residues before the CDR3 finishes, and the germline J gene fills in the end. This chain uses TRBV19 with TRBJ2-7; possibly TRBD1 or TRBD2 for D (5 bases each). Germline values: CDR1 LNHDA, CDR2 SQIVND (reference sequence). This CDR3 comprises 14 residues. Deletions cut 6 bases from V and 6 bases from J, with 18 bases between. The part of the CDR3 DNA that was read is TGTGCCAGTAGCCCATCGAGGGGCTTGAGCGAG. Its protein product is CASSPSRGLSE. The full CDR3 is CASSPSRGLSEQYF.